Sequencing of this TCR beta chain was carried out in a study of cytomegalovirus exposure and HLA in healthy donors. Germline-derived CDR1 and CDR2 are SNHLY and FYNNEI. Trimming shortened V by 4 bases and J by 4 bases, and 7 bases separated the two germline ends. The CDR3 has 12 residues. PCR was performed using 60 Vbeta and 13 Jbeta primers. Sequenced by immunoSEQ multiplex PCR; TCRdb stores in-frame clones only, minus some. The table shows roughly 100,000 clones, with 83% occurring only once. This clone was picked up a small number of times. The sequence came from a man aged 40-55 years in good health and CMV-seronegative. The source material was PBMCs. The V and J genes are TRBV2 and TRBJ2-5, with D unclear. As DNA, the CDR3 is TGTGCCAGCAGTGCCTACAGAGAGACCCAGTACTTC. Protein sequence: CASSAYRETQYF.